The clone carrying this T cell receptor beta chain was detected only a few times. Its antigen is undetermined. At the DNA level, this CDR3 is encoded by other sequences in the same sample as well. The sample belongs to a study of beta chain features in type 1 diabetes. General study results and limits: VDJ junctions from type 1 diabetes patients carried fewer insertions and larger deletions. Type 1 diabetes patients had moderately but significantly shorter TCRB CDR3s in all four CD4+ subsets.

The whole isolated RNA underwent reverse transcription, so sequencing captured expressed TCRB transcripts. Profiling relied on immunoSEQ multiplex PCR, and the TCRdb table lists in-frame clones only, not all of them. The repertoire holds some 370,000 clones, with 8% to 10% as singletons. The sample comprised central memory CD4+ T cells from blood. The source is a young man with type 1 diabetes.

CDR3 protein: CASSSDRGGYTF. Here the CDR3 DNA reads TGTGCCAGCAGCTCCGACAGGGGTGGCTACACCTTC. The V call is TRBV7-2, the J call TRBJ1-2; 8 bases align to TRBD1. CDR1 SGHTA and CDR2 FQGNSA come from the germline V gene. The CDR3 is made up of 12 amino acids. Unmatched junction bases numbered 2, after V lost 4 bases and J lost 7 bases.